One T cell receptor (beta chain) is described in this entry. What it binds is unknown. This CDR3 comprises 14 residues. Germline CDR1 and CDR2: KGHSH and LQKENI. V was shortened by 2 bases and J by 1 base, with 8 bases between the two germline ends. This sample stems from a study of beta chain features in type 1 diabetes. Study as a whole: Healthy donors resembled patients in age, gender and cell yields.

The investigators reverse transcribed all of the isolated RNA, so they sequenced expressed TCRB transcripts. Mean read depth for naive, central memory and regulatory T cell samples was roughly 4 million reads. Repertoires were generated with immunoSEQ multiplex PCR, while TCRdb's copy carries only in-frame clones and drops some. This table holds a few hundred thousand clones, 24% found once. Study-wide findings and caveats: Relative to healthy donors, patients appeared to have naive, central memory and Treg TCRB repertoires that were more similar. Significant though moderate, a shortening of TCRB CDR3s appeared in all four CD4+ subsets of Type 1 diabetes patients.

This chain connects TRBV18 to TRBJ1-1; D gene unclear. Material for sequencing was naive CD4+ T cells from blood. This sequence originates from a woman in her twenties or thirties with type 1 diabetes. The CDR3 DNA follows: TGTGCCAGCTCACCAGATGGAGGGAACACTGAAGCTTTCTTT. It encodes CASSPDGGNTEAFF.